These 5 T cell receptor beta chains were all obtained from the same sample, sequenced in a study of CD8+CD57+ T cells in acquired aplastic anemia. Patients selected for sequencing had displayed CD8+CD57+ cell expansion by flow cytometry. TCR beta VDJ and CDR3 were profiled, and genomic DNA was the template. TCRdb analysed the reads with MiXCR anew, one entry per CDR3 protein. The table includes 150,000 to 200,000 distinct CDR3 sequences, about 45% detected once. Material for sequencing was sorted CD4+, CD8+, or CD8+CD57+ T cells (not recorded which) from PBMCs. The source of these receptors is a human donor with aplastic anemia.

This clonotype was counted between two and nine times. The CDR3 here is CASSDTSVGEQFF. Here the CDR3 DNA reads TGCGCCAGCAGTGACACTAGCGTAGGTGAGCAGTTCTTC. V and J are TRBV10-2 and TRBJ2-1; TRBD2 aligns across 7 bases. With 3 bases clipped from V and 9 bases from J, the junction kept 5 bases outside the gene matches. The CDR3 is 13 amino acids. Germline CDR1 and CDR2: WSHSY and SAAADI.

The chain has TRBV5-4 and TRBJ1-1; D call uncertain. The CDR3 is 12 residues long. The ends were cut back, 3 bases at V and 1 base at J, with 4 bases in the middle. The germline CDR1 and CDR2 sequences are SGHNT and YYREEE (reference sequence). The CDR3 region has the DNA TGTGCCAGCAGCTCGAGGAACACTGAAGCTTTCTTT. It is translated as CASSSRNTEAFF.

This clonotype was detected many times. This chain uses TRBV4-1 with TRBJ2-5; D not resolved. CDR3 length: 13 residues. Germline V gene sequence: CDR1 MGHRA, CDR2 YSYEKL. Between the trimmed V and J ends, which lost 1 base and 5 bases, there was a span of 8 bases. CDR3 nucleotides: TGCGCCAGCAGCCAAGGATCCCGGGAGACCCAGTACTTC. It is translated as CASSQGSRETQYF.

This clonotype came up many times. This chain connects TRBV7-2 to TRBJ2-7; 12 bases line up with TRBD2. The CDR3 is 15 residues long. The germline V gene encodes CDR1 SGHTA and CDR2 FQGNSA. V shed 6 bases, J shed 0 bases, and the junction held 3 bases outside the gene matches. In DNA form, the CDR3 reads TGTGCCAGCAGGAAGACTAGCGGGGGCTCCTACGAGCAGTACTTC. It encodes CASRKTSGGSYEQYF.

In this sample, this clonotype turned up many times. This chain uses TRBV19 with TRBJ1-2, with D uncertain. This CDR3 has 14 amino acids. CDR1 LNHDA and CDR2 SQIVND come from the germline V gene (reference sequence). V gave up 3 bases and J gave up 0 bases, with 8 bases separating them. DNA for the CDR3: TGTGCCAGTAGTATGGGCCAGTCTAACTATGGCTACACCTTC. The encoded protein is CASSMGQSNYGYTF.